This T cell receptor beta chain was obtained from a study of blood T cell repertoires in COVID-19. Overall study: The United States, Italy and Spain provided the acute and convalescent COVID-19 samples. Sources were T cells, B-cell-depleted T cells, or PBMCs; the material itself was cDNA or gDNA.

The CDR3 contains 13 residues. Trimming took 7 bases from V and 5 from J, leaving 12 bases between them. Germline lookup yields CDR1 KGHDR and CDR2 SFDVKD. In the study's own analysis: Amplified reference gene primers provided the basis for estimating nucleated cell counts. TCRdb keeps only in-frame clones here, not all; method: immunoSEQ multiplex PCR. That table gives V, J and clone size, and the DNA gave D and trimming. The table includes about 110,000 clones, about two thirds detected once. Sequenced material: peripheral blood. V and J are TRBV24-1 and TRBJ2-3; D call uncertain. The TCR sequence derives from a woman aged 40-49 years with acute or convalescent COVID-19. CDR3 in amino acids: CATSLPPVDTQYF. The DNA for the CDR3 is TGTGCCACCAGCCTTCCCCCCGTAGATACGCAGTATTTT.